This T cell receptor beta chain was sequenced during a study of blood T cell repertoires in COVID-19. The authors' processing: Reference gene primer amplification yielded estimated nucleated cell counts. Sequenced by immunoSEQ multiplex PCR; TCRdb stores in-frame clones only, minus some. V and J calls and clone size are those listed in that table; D and trimming were worked out from the DNA. The sample includes under 200,000 clones, 85% of them seen just once. The CDR3 has 13 residues. From germline, CDR1 is MNHNS and CDR2 SASEGT. The V and J ends lost 3 bases and 6 bases respectively, with 11 bases between them.

This clonotype was obtained from an elderly woman with acute or convalescent COVID-19. Sequencing input: peripheral blood. The chain has TRBV6-1 and TRBJ1-1; possible D gene TRBD1, 5 bases. The CDR3 DNA reads TGTGCCAGCAGTGACAGGGTTCCCCCTGAAGCTTTCTTT. It encodes CASSDRVPPEAFF.